This entry describes one T cell receptor beta chain. The data derive from a study of human T cells and chemical hapten exposure. Study-level information: While the roughly 23-week study was under way, patients received diphenylcyclopropenone on the scalp every week.

The junction had 7 bases not matched to a gene; V was cut back by 6 bases and J by 4 bases. CDR3 size: 15 residues. As for time point: patch test 1, 2 weeks after DPC sensitization. Treatment in this sample: therapeutic diphenylcyclopropenone sensitization with weekly scalp DPC. Drawing of blood took place ahead of applying each patch test. Each donor was an alopecia patient between 18 and 70 years of age who qualified for DPC. Within the library, unique molecular identifiers were attached to each individual cDNA molecule. TCRdb re-called the RACE reads with MiXCR, one entry per CDR3 protein. The sample yields approximately 400,000 distinct CDR3 sequences, roughly 4.8% seen once.

The chain recombines TRBV12-3 or TRBV12-4 with TRBJ2-1; TRBD2 aligns across 9 bases. The sequence was collected from a woman aged 45-65 years with alopecia areata. Some clones in this sample may be carry-over from other donors' samples. Sequencing used whole blood, obtained in connection with sensitization to the hapten diphenylcyclopropenone (DPC). The CDR3 loop is CASSPRLADYNEQFF. CDR3 coding DNA: TGTGCCAGCAGCCCGCGACTAGCGGATTACAATGAGCAGTTCTTC.